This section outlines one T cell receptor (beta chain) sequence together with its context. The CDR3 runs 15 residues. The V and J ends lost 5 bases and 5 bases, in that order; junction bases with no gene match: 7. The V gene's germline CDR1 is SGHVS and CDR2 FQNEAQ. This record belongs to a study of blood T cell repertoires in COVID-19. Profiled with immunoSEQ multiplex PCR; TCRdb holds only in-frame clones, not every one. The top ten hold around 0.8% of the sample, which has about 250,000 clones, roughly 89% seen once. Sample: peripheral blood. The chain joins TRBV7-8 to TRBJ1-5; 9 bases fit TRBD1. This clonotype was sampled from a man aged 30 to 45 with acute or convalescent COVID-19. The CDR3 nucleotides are TGTGCCAGCAGCCCACGGACAGGGGCCTATCAGCCCCAGCATTTT. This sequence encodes CASSPRTGAYQPQHF.